One and the same sample provided the 20 T cell receptor beta chains below, sequenced in a study of B cell selection in AIRE deficiency. The sorted conventional CD4 T cells were gated as CD4+CD127+. TCRdb keeps only in-frame clones here, not all; method: immunoSEQ multiplex PCR. This table has about 25,000 clones, around 95% appearing once. Sequences were obtained from CD4+CD127+ conventional T cells sorted from PBMCs. The receptor set was obtained from a human donor in good health.

The chain carries TRBV18 and TRBJ1-1, with TRBD1 as a possible D gene (5 bases). The CDR3 contains 14 residues. Per germline, CDR1 KGHSH and CDR2 LQKENI. Trimming cost V 0 bases and J 4 bases, with 9 bases left between them. CDR3 sequence reads: CASSPPAGSTEAFF. In nucleotides, the CDR3 is TGTGCCAGCTCACCACCCGCAGGGAGCACTGAAGCTTTCTTT.

This clone was picked up one time. This chain connects TRBV29-1 to TRBJ1-1, with D tentatively TRBD1 (6 bases). The CDR3 loop spans 13 amino acids. The germline gives CDR1 SQVTM, CDR2 ANQGSEA. V lost 5 bases and J 1 base, leaving 11 bases between the germline ends. For the CDR3, the DNA is TGCAGCGTTTGGGGGCCGGGGAACACTGAAGCTTTCTTT. It encodes CSVWGPGNTEAFF.

This rearrangement joins TRBV27 to TRBJ2-1, with 11 bases aligning to TRBD2. Germline CDR1 MNHEY, CDR2 SMNVEV (reference sequence). The CDR3 runs to 15 residues. Unmatched junction bases numbered 5, after V lost 2 bases and J lost 8 bases. The CDR3 nucleotides are TGTGCCAGCAGTTTAGTAGCGGGAGGGCCGTATGAGCAGTTCTTC. Protein: CASSLVAGGPYEQFF.

This chain links TRBV6-5 with TRBJ2-7; 8 bases fit TRBD1. CDR3 length: 16 residues. Germline V CDR1 and CDR2: MNHEY, SVGAGI. V was pared by 0 bases and J by 3 bases, with 7 bases of the junction left unmatched. This CDR3 reads CASSYSFHRGVYEQYF. The CDR3 DNA reads TGTGCCAGCAGTTACTCGTTTCACAGGGGGGTCTACGAGCAGTACTTC.

In DNA, the CDR3 is TGTGCCAGTAGTATAGATCGAGGTTTTGATCAGCCCCAGCATTTT. Translation gives CASSIDRGFDQPQHF. The chain combines TRBV19 with TRBJ1-5; no firm D call. Trimming stripped 0 bases from V and 5 bases from J, with 11 bases between. CDR1 and CDR2 from the germline V gene are LNHDA and SQIVND (reference sequence). The CDR3 is made up of 15 amino acids.

Comment on this clone: The junction shows a germline mismatch at one end, possibly a read error. This chain links TRBV5-3 with TRBJ1-1; D gene ambiguous. TRBV5-3 qualifies as an ORF whose function is uncertain. The CDR3 consists of 15 residues. The CDR3 sequence is CASSFQEPMNTEAFF. The CDR3 DNA reads TGTGCCAGCAGCTTCCAGGAACCCATGAACACTGAAGCTTTCTTT.

The chain joins TRBV12-2 to TRBJ2-7; the table's D gene call, TRBD2, was not cross checked with the DNA. TRBV12-2 is noted as a pseudogene. The CDR3 is 15 amino acids. DNA for the CDR3: TGTGCAAGTCGTTGCCGGGGGGGATGCGCTTACGAGCAGTACTTC. Amino acid sequence: CASRCRGGCAYEQYF.

The J gene is TRBJ2-3, the V gene TRBV5-1, with 7 bases lining up with TRBD1. Germline-derived CDR1 and CDR2 are SGHRS and YFSETQ. This CDR3 has 15 amino acids. V lost 6 bases to trimming and J lost 0 bases; unmatched junction nucleotides: 7. Here the CDR3 DNA reads TGCGCCAGCACCGCCAGGGACAGTAGCACAGATACGCAGTATTTT. Its protein is CASTARDSSTDTQYF.

The chain uses TRBV12-5 and TRBJ1-2, with D possibly matching TRBD1 (6 bases). The length of the CDR3 is 15 residues. Trimming removed 1 base at V and 3 bases at J, with 12 bases between. Germline CDR1 LGHNT, CDR2 FRNRAP. DNA of the CDR3: TGTGCTAGTGGTTTGGCGACAGGAGACCACTATGGCTACACCTTC. It encodes CASGLATGDHYGYTF.

This chain links TRBV19 with TRBJ2-1; TRBD2 agrees at 7 bases. Germline values: CDR1 LNHDA, CDR2 SQIVND (reference sequence). The V gene end was trimmed by 4 bases and the J gene end by 7 bases; junction bases not matched to a gene: 7. The CDR3 totals 14 residues. The CDR3, as DNA: TGTGCCAGTAGTAGTGGCGGGAGAGGTAATGAGCAGTTCTTC. Protein sequence: CASSSGGRGNEQFF.

The chain couples TRBV7-9 to TRBJ2-2, with D uncertain. The CDR3 contains 16 residues. The germline CDR1 and CDR2 sequences are SEHNR and FQNEAQ (reference sequence). Trimming stripped 0 bases from V and 0 bases from J, with 8 bases between. The CDR3 DNA reads as TGTGCCAGCAGCTTAGCGCGGCCATCGAACACCGGGGAGCTGTTTTTT. Translation: CASSLARPSNTGELFF.

The rearrangement uses TRBV2 and TRBJ1-3; maybe TRBD1 (6 bases). The V end was cut by 7 bases, the J end by 6 bases, with 13 bases between. The germline gives CDR1 SNHLY, CDR2 FYNNEI. CDR3 length equals 13 residues. The CDR3 sequence: CASIFGGSNTIYF. The CDR3 region has the DNA TGTGCCAGCATTTTCGGGGGCTCAAACACCATATATTTT.

The chain employs TRBV7-2 and TRBJ1-3; no clear D gene. CDR3 length equals 13 residues. Germline assignment: CDR1 SGHTA and CDR2 FQGNSA. V was cut by 3 bases and J by 5 bases, with 8 bases left in between. For the CDR3, the DNA is TGTGCCAGCAGCTTCGTCCAGAGAAACACCATATATTTT. Its translation: CASSFVQRNTIYF. The variable domain in full, with the rest retrieved from reference TRBV7-2 and TRBJ1-3, is GAGVSQSPSNKVTEKGKDVELRCDPISGHTALYWYRQSLGQGLEFLIYFQGNSAPDKSGLPSDRFSAERTGGSVSTLTIQRTQQEDSAVYLCASSFVQRNTIYFGEGSWLTVV.

The J gene is TRBJ2-2, the V gene TRBV6-6; TRBD2 is a possible D gene (6 bases). CDR1 and CDR2 (germline): MNHNY, SVGAGI (reference sequence). Trimming stripped 0 bases from V and 0 bases from J, with 8 bases between. There are 16 residues in the CDR3. CDR3 DNA sequence: TGTGCCAGCAGTTACTCCGGGGGAACGAACACCGGGGAGCTGTTTTTT. Translating it yields CASSYSGGTNTGELFF.

The V gene is TRBV28, the J gene TRBJ1-1, with D hard to call. Germline CDR1 MDHEN, CDR2 SYDVKM. Deletions cut 6 bases from V and 3 bases from J, with 5 bases between. This CDR3 has 11 amino acids. The CDR3 DNA reads TGTGCCAGCAGGAAGGACACTGAAGCTTTCTTT. Translating gives CASRKDTEAFF.

The chain is built from TRBV28 and TRBJ2-2; no definite D call. Trimming took off 1 base at V and 7 bases at J, with 4 bases between the two ends. Germline V gene lookup returns CDR1 MDHEN and CDR2 SYDVKM. CDR3 length equals 12 residues. The CDR3 region is CASSLYLGELFF. CDR3 nucleotides: TGTGCCAGCAGTTTATATCTCGGGGAGCTGTTTTTT.

This clone was seen more than once but under ten times. A read error may produce the germline difference seen at one junction end. The V gene is TRBV4-2, the J gene TRBJ2-5; no clear D gene. Germline values: CDR1 LGHNA, CDR2 YNFKEQ. The CDR3 is 14 residues long. In DNA form, the CDR3 reads TGTGCCAGCAGCCTTAGCTTTAACCAGGAGACCCAGTACTTC. Residues: CASSLSFNQETQYF.

This clone was recorded once. The chain has TRBV11-2 and TRBJ2-2; no firm D call. V lost 8 bases and J lost 4, with 8 bases in between. The CDR3 runs 12 residues. Germline V CDR1 and CDR2: SGHAT, FQNNGV. DNA of the CDR3: TGTGCCAGCTCGGCAGTCACCGGGGAGCTGTTTTTT. It translates to CASSAVTGELFF.

This chain connects TRBV5-6 to TRBJ2-3, with TRBD1 as a possible D gene (5 bases). The V gene's germline CDR1 is SGHDT and CDR2 YYEEEE. V dropped 0 bases and J dropped 6 bases, with 14 bases sitting between them. This CDR3 has 15 amino acids. The CDR3 here is CASSLGQGFTDTQYF. The CDR3 DNA reads TGTGCCAGCAGCTTGGGGCAGGGATTTACGGATACGCAGTATTTT.

This clone appeared a few times. This chain links TRBV6-5 with TRBJ2-5, with D perhaps TRBD2 (6 bases). Deletions cut 0 bases from V and 5 bases from J, with 13 bases between. CDR3 length equals 15 residues. Germline assignment: CDR1 MNHEY and CDR2 SVGAGI. DNA for the CDR3: TGTGCCAGCAGTTACTCGTACGGGAGCCGGGAGACCCAGTACTTC. Protein sequence: CASSYSYGSRETQYF.